This section outlines one T cell receptor (beta chain) sequence together with its context. Its target is not known. A much larger clone lies a single base off, so this may be a read error. This record comes from a study of human T cells and chemical hapten exposure. Overall study: Small differences in pooled library volume mainly drove the variation in TCR yields per sample. Study findings and constraints: TCRs at a frequency above 1 in 1000 stayed unchanged with DPC sensitization.

Time point specified: healthy volunteer bleed at 6 weeks. Total RNA extraction was carried out from unfractionated whole blood. The germline V gene has CDR1 MNHEY and CDR2 SVGAGI. The V gene lost 6 bases and the J gene lost 6 bases, with 17 bases spanning the gap. The CDR3 has 15 amino acids. In the library, unique molecular identifiers were attached to individual cDNA molecules. One entry per CDR3 protein results from TCRdb running MiXCR on the RACE reads. The table records fewer than 100,000 distinct CDR3 sequences, roughly 7.9% of them present only once. J is TRBJ2-2 and V is TRBV6-5; no definite D call. This TCR was sampled from a female donor in good health. Some clones in this sample may be carry-over from other donors' samples. What was sequenced was whole blood. CDR3 coding DNA: TGTGCCAGCAGCCAGGAGCAGGCGGAAGCCGGGGAGCTGTTTTTT. Its translation is CASSQEQAEAGELFF.